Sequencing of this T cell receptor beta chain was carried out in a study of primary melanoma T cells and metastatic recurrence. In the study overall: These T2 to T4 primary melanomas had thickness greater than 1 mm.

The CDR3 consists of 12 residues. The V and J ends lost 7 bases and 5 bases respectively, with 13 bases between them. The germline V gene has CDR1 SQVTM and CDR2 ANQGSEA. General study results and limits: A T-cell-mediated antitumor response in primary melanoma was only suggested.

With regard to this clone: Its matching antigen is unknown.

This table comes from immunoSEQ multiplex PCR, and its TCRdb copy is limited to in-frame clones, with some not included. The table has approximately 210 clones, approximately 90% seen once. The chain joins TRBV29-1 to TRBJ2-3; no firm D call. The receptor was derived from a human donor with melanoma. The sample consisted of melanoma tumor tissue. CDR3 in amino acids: CSATGMLDTQYF. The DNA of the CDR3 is TGCAGCGCTACCGGTATGTTAGATACGCAGTATTTT.